Below, 16 T cell receptor beta chains from the same sample are listed, as sequenced in a study of T cell repertoires in cytomegalovirus infection. Antigens for these TCRs are unknown. TCRdb reprocessed the reads via MiXCR and lists one record per CDR3 protein. The profile shows 570,000 or so distinct CDR3 sequences, just under 40% of them singletons. Sequencing used cultured PBMCs, obtained from culture after CMV antigen stimulation. Source of these receptors: a human donor in good health (CMV status not recorded). Some clones in this sample may be carry-over from other donors' samples.

The V gene is TRBV11-2, the J gene TRBJ2-3, with TRBD2 matching over 13 bases. This CDR3 region has 15 residues. After removal of 7 bases from V and 3 bases from J, the junction contained 4 bases not matched to a gene. Germline loops: CDR1 SGHAT, CDR2 FQNNGV. CDR3 nucleotides: TGTGCCAGCACCCCGGGACTAGCGGGAACAGATACGCAGTATTTT. This translates into CASTPGLAGTDTQYF.

This clonotype was counted many times. This sequence joins TRBV6-2 or TRBV6-3 and TRBJ1-1, with D possibly matching TRBD1 (5 bases). Germline lookup yields CDR1 MNHEY and CDR2 SVGEGT. This CDR3 has 13 amino acids. Trimming stripped 2 bases from V and 5 bases from J, with 9 bases between. In nucleotides, the CDR3 is TGTGCCAGCAGTTACGGGGGACGGACTGAAGCTTTCTTT. It encodes CASSYGGRTEAFF.

The gene calls are TRBV19 and TRBJ1-1; 8 bases are shared with TRBD1. From germline, CDR1 is LNHDA and CDR2 SQIVND (reference sequence). The V and J ends lost 1 base and 8 bases, in that order; junction bases with no gene match: 9. The CDR3 is 15 amino acids. The CDR3 loop reads CASSIVGAGGIEAFF. As DNA, the CDR3 is TGTGCCAGTAGTATAGTTGGGGCAGGGGGCATCGAAGCTTTCTTT.

The chain combines TRBV5-4 with TRBJ2-1; 7 positions agree with TRBD2. J gave up 3 bases and V 1 base, and 4 bases lay outside the gene matches. The CDR3 is made up of 15 amino acids. Germline V lookup: CDR1 SGHNT, CDR2 YYREEE (reference sequence). The CDR3 here is CASSLWGGGYNEQFF. The CDR3 bases are TGTGCCAGCAGCTTGTGGGGGGGGGGCTACAATGAGCAGTTCTTC.

The gene calls are TRBV4-1 and TRBJ1-4; the D is unclear. Trimming stripped 0 bases from V and 4 bases from J, with 6 bases between. CDR1 is MGHRA and CDR2 is YSYEKL in the germline V gene. CDR3 length: 14 residues. CDR3 in DNA: TGCGCCAGCAGCCAAGATTCCGGTAATGAAAAACTGTTTTTT. The encoded protein is CASSQDSGNEKLFF.

The gene calls are TRBV10-3 and TRBJ1-1, with D maybe TRBD1 (5 bases). The CDR3 consists of 14 residues. The V gene's germline CDR1 is ENHRY and CDR2 SYGVKD. Deletions cut 6 bases from V and 2 bases from J, with 13 bases between. The CDR3 nucleotides are TGTGCCATCAGGACGGGGAGGGGCAACACTGAAGCTTTCTTT. It encodes CAIRTGRGNTEAFF.

The chain recombines TRBV4-2 with TRBJ2-1; 7 nucleotides align to TRBD1. The CDR3 extends over 17 amino acids. CDR1 LGHNA and CDR2 YNFKEQ come from the germline V gene. J was trimmed by 8 bases and V by 3 bases; bases with no gene match: 16. This chain's CDR3 is CASSQHSGGTAGYEQFF. CDR3 bases: TGTGCCAGCAGCCAGCACTCAGGGGGAACCGCCGGGTATGAGCAGTTCTTC.

The gene calls are TRBV2 and TRBJ2-1; 8 bases agree with TRBD1. The germline gives CDR1 SNHLY, CDR2 FYNNEI. The CDR3 extends over 16 amino acids. V lost 6 bases, J lost 7 bases, and 14 bases stayed unmatched. CDR3 sequence (DNA): TGTGCCAGCAGCGGACCGGGACAGGTTTTTATGAATGAGCAGTTCTTC. Translation: CASSGPGQVFMNEQFF.

V is TRBV15 and J is TRBJ2-7, with D unclear. CDR1 is LNHNV and CDR2 is YYDKDF in the germline V gene (reference sequence). V shed 0 bases and J shed 0 bases, with 9 bases lying between them. The CDR3 is 15 residues long. The CDR3 spells CATSRDLVLSYEQYF. The CDR3 bases are TGTGCCACCAGCAGAGATCTAGTTCTCTCCTACGAGCAGTACTTC. The complete variable domain, with remaining parts taken from reference TRBV15 and TRBJ2-7, reads DAMVIQNPRYQVTQFGKPVTLSCSQTLNHNVMYWYQQKSSQAPKLLFHYYDKDFNNEADTPDNFQSRRPNTSFCFLDIRSPGLGDTAMYLCATSRDLVLSYEQYFGPGTRLTVT.

The chain uses TRBV3-1 and TRBJ1-2, with a weak D call TRBD1 (6 bases). Looked up from germline, CDR1 is LGHDT and CDR2 is YNNKEL (reference sequence). Between the trimmed V and J ends, which lost 2 bases and 8 bases, there was a span of 9 bases. The CDR3 extends over 12 amino acids. The CDR3 here is CASSQTGRGYTF. The DNA for the CDR3 is TGTGCCAGCAGCCAAACAGGGAGAGGCTACACCTTC.

This clonotype was detected a few times. CDR3 nucleotides: TGTGCCAGCGCCCCGAGAGTAGGGCAGCCCCAGCATTTT. It codes for CASAPRVGQPQHF. The chain carries TRBV6-2 or TRBV6-3 and TRBJ1-5; D not certain. Trimming cost V 8 bases and J 7 bases, with 15 bases left between them. The germline CDR1 and CDR2 sequences are MNHEY and SVGEGT. This CDR3 comprises 13 residues.

This clonotype was detected a few times. V gene TRBV6-6 combines with J gene TRBJ2-3; 8 nucleotides agree with TRBD2. Germline assignment: CDR1 MNHNY and CDR2 SVGAGI (reference sequence). This CDR3 has 15 residues. V was clipped by 0 bases and J by 5 bases; unmatched bases: 4. CDR3: CASSYSSGVEDTQYF. Here the CDR3 DNA reads TGTGCCAGCAGTTACTCTAGCGGGGTTGAAGATACGCAGTATTTT.

The genes are TRBV28 and TRBJ2-5; 7 bases fit TRBD1. CDR1 and CDR2 from the germline V gene are MDHEN and SYDVKM. This CDR3 contains 14 residues. J lost 4 bases, V lost 4 bases, and 6 bases had no gene match. The CDR3 bases are TGTGCCAGCAGTTGGGGGACAGTGGGAGAGACCCAGTACTTC. This codes for CASSWGTVGETQYF.

This clonotype was counted a few times. The V and J genes are TRBV20-1 and TRBJ2-1, with 9 bases fitting TRBD2. The CDR3 is 16 amino acids. Trimming removed 8 bases from V and 1 base from J; junction bases left unmatched: 12. CDR1 and CDR2 (germline): DFQATT, SNEGSKA (reference sequence). The CDR3 nucleotides read TGCAGTCGCGGCGGCGGGAGGGCCGCTTCCTACAATGAGCAGTTCTTC. Its translation: CSRGGGRAASYNEQFF.

The chain has TRBV29-1 and TRBJ1-6; D perhaps matches TRBD1 (6 bases). The V gene's germline CDR1 is SQVTM and CDR2 ANQGSEA. CDR3 length: 13 amino acids. Deletions cut 4 bases from V and 8 bases from J, with 12 bases between. The DNA for the CDR3 is TGCAGCGTTGCAACGGGGGGCGATTCACCCCTCCACTTT. Residues: CSVATGGDSPLHF.

The rearrangement joins TRBV27 to TRBJ1-4; 7 bases fit TRBD1. Trimming cost V 7 bases and J 2 bases; bases outside gene matches: 4. Germline values: CDR1 MNHEY, CDR2 SMNVEV (reference sequence). CDR3 length: 14 residues. The CDR3, as DNA: TGTGCCAGCAAGGAGGGGGCGACTAATGAAAAACTGTTTTTT. Protein: CASKEGATNEKLFF.